Presented here are 20 T cell receptor beta chains from one specimen sequenced in a study of T cells after yellow fever vaccination. TCRdb itself ran the 5' RACE reads through MiXCR, one entry per CDR3 protein. The sample records 150,000 to 200,000 distinct CDR3 sequences, 9.3% being singletons. The source was CD8+ T cells sorted from PBMCs, collected 45 days after the yellow fever booster vaccination. The receptors shown here come from a man between 18 and 35 years old who received the YFV17D yellow fever vaccine.

This clonotype was found a few times. This chain uses TRBV4-1 with TRBJ1-4; 7 nucleotides line up with TRBD1. V was pared by 8 bases and J by 7 bases, with 7 bases of the junction left unmatched. The CDR3 is 13 residues long. In germline, CDR1 is MGHRA, CDR2 YSYEKL. The CDR3 DNA reads TGCGCCAGCCGACAGGGAATTAGTGAAAAACTGTTTTTT. Translated, it gives CASRQGISEKLFF.

This clonotype was detected a few times. This chain connects TRBV27 to TRBJ1-5; D gene unclear. Germline V gives CDR1 MNHEY, CDR2 SMNVEV (reference sequence). Trimming pared 1 base from V and 0 bases from J, leaving 4 bases between. The CDR3 contains 14 residues. The CDR3 bases are TGTGCCAGCAGTTTATTCGGTAGCAATCAGCCCCAGCATTTT. Translating gives CASSLFGSNQPQHF.

This clonotype was counted a few times. This sequence joins TRBV12-3 or TRBV12-4 and TRBJ1-2; D gene unclear. The CDR3 is 16 residues long. Trimming took 5 bases from V and 4 from J, leaving 20 bases between them. The DNA for the CDR3 is TGTGCCAGCAGTATGGGCCCAGGAGTATCTTCCTATGGCTACACCTTC. It translates to CASSMGPGVSSYGYTF.

DNA of the CDR3: TGCAGCGTTGTACCGTACAATGAGCAGTTCTTC. This gives the protein CSVVPYNEQFF. The V and J genes are TRBV29-1 and TRBJ2-1, with D hard to call. V was cut by 4 bases and J by 4 bases, with 5 bases left in between. This CDR3 comprises 11 residues. Germline CDR1 is SQVTM and CDR2 is ANQGSEA.

This clonotype was found a few times. The chain employs TRBV9 and TRBJ2-5; D is perhaps TRBD2 (6 bases). Germline V lookup: CDR1 SGDLS, CDR2 YYNGEE. The CDR3 is made up of 17 amino acids. The V end lost 3 bases, the J end lost 4 bases, and 22 bases lay between the germline ends. The CDR3 region has the DNA TGTGCCAGCAGCGGTTCTAGCCCCGGCGGGGTTGGAGAGACCCAGTACTTC. Translation gives CASSGSSPGGVGETQYF.

In this sample, this clonotype turned up many times. V gene TRBV4-3 combines with J gene TRBJ2-7; no clear D. The V and J ends lost 4 bases and 4 bases respectively, with 29 bases between them. Germline CDR1 LGHNA, CDR2 YSLEER. This CDR3 is built from 19 residues. CDR3 bases: TGCGCCAGCAGCCCCCGGGCACCTCGGAACCACTCCTGTTTGTACGAGCAGTACTTC. Protein sequence: CASSPRAPRNHSCLYEQYF.

This clonotype was recorded at least ten times. The V call is TRBV20-1, the J call TRBJ1-5, with D unresolved. V was cut by 0 bases and J by 4 bases, with 10 bases left in between. Per the germline V gene, CDR1 is DFQATT and CDR2 is SNEGSKA (reference sequence). The CDR3 has 14 amino acids. CDR3 sequence (DNA): TGCAGTGCTAGAGATGGTGGCGAGAATCAGCCCCAGCATTTT. Translating it yields CSARDGGENQPQHF.

There are many counts of this clonotype. This sequence joins TRBV20-1 and TRBJ1-5; 7 bases are shared with TRBD1. With 0 bases clipped from V and 4 bases from J, the junction kept 6 bases outside the gene matches. Germline loops: CDR1 DFQATT, CDR2 SNEGSKA (reference sequence). This CDR3 has 15 residues. Written as DNA, the CDR3 is TGCAGTGCTAGAGAGGACAGGTTCTCAAATCAGCCCCAGCATTTT. It is translated as CSAREDRFSNQPQHF.

The V gene is TRBV29-1, the J gene TRBJ1-2; the D is unclear. V lost 7 bases and J 1 base, leaving 10 bases between the germline ends. Germline assignment: CDR1 SQVTM and CDR2 ANQGSEA. The CDR3 totals 12 residues. The CDR3 DNA reads TGCAGCGCGAACCGGGATAACTATGGCTACACCTTC. Translation: CSANRDNYGYTF.

This clonotype was recorded at least ten times. The chain couples TRBV3-1 to TRBJ2-1, with 8 bases aligning to TRBD1. Germline trimming cut 3 bases from V and 1 base from J; bases unmatched to any gene: 2. Germline values: CDR1 LGHDT, CDR2 YNNKEL (reference sequence). The CDR3 covers 15 residues. The DNA of the CDR3 is TGTGCCAGCAGCCAGAGGACAGGGTCCTACAATGAGCAGTTCTTC. As protein: CASSQRTGSYNEQFF.

The V and J genes are TRBV7-9 and TRBJ1-2; the D gene is possibly TRBD1 (5 bases). Germline CDR1 reads SEHNR; CDR2 reads FQNEAQ (reference sequence). V gave up 5 bases and J gave up 0 bases, with 13 bases separating them. CDR3 length: 15 amino acids. DNA of the CDR3: TGTGCCAGCAGCCTCCGAGGGGAGACTAACTATGGCTACACCTTC. Its translation: CASSLRGETNYGYTF.

V gene TRBV4-3 combines with J gene TRBJ2-1, with D tentatively TRBD1 or TRBD2 (5 bases each). The CDR3 is 16 residues long. The V and J ends lost 1 base and 0 bases respectively, with 10 bases between them. CDR1 and CDR2 (germline): LGHNA, YSLEER. CDR3 nucleotide sequence: TGCGCCAGCAGCCAAGTGGGACGGAGCTCCTACAATGAGCAGTTCTTC. Translated, it gives CASSQVGRSSYNEQFF.

This clonotype turned up a few times. The chain links TRBV25-1 to TRBJ2-7; tentatively, D is TRBD1 (8 bases). The CDR3 extends over 14 amino acids. In germline, CDR1 is MGHDK, CDR2 SYGVNS. Trimming took 3 bases from V and 5 from J, leaving 14 bases between them. In nucleotides, the CDR3 is TGTGCCAGCAGTGAGTTACAGGGGGGGGACGAGCAGTACGTC. This translates into CASSELQGGDEQYV.

In this sample, this clonotype turned up a few times. J is TRBJ2-2 and V is TRBV20-1; D gene uncertain. The CDR3 sequence is 12 residues long. Germline values: CDR1 DFQATT, CDR2 SNEGSKA (reference sequence). Trimming shortened V by 0 bases and J by 2 bases, and 1 base separated the two germline ends. This chain's CDR3 is CSARDNTGELFF. The CDR3 bases are TGCAGTGCTAGAGACAACACCGGGGAGCTGTTTTTT.

This clonotype was seen only a few times. The chain links TRBV4-1 to TRBJ2-3, with D possibly matching TRBD2 (6 bases). Trimming took off 2 bases at V and 6 bases at J, with 12 bases between the two ends. The CDR3 consists of 14 residues. Germline CDR1 reads MGHRA; CDR2 reads YSYEKL. In DNA form, the CDR3 reads TGCGCCAGCAGCCAAAGCTTAGCGGTGGATACGCAGTATTTT. Its translation is CASSQSLAVDTQYF.

This clonotype was counted ten times or more. The CDR3 coding sequence is TGTGCCAGCAGTTTCCTGAAGGGCCTCAATTCACCCCTCCACTTT. Its protein is CASSFLKGLNSPLHF. The chain uses TRBV27 and TRBJ1-6, with D uncertain. CDR3 length equals 15 residues. Trimming took 3 bases from V and 7 from J, leaving 13 bases between them. The V gene's germline CDR1 is MNHEY and CDR2 SMNVEV (reference sequence).

The chain combines TRBV5-1 with TRBJ2-7; 8 bases agree with TRBD2. Trimming cost V 4 bases and J 0 bases; bases outside gene matches: 9. This CDR3 has 16 residues. Germline assignment: CDR1 SGHRS and CDR2 YFSETQ. CDR3: CASSAGGVDDSYEQYV. CDR3 in DNA: TGCGCCAGCAGCGCCGGGGGGGTGGACGACTCCTACGAGCAGTACGTC.

This clonotype was detected only a few times. This chain uses TRBV12-3 or TRBV12-4 with TRBJ1-1, with TRBD1 as a possible D gene (5 bases). The CDR3 contains 11 residues. V lost 5 bases and J 11 bases, leaving 12 bases between the germline ends. As DNA, the CDR3 is TGTGCCAGCAGTACGGGACCAATGGCTTTCTTT. Its translation: CASSTGPMAFF.

V and J are TRBV7-9 and TRBJ2-7; 7 nucleotides line up with TRBD2. Trimming at V came to 5 bases and at J to 6 bases, leaving 4 bases not matched to a gene. Germline V gives CDR1 SEHNR, CDR2 FQNEAQ (reference sequence). The length of the CDR3 is 12 residues. The CDR3 DNA is TGTGCCAGCAGCCGGACTAGTTTCGAGCAGTACTTC. Protein sequence: CASSRTSFEQYF.

Ten or more counts support this clonotype. The J gene is TRBJ2-7, the V gene TRBV12-3 or TRBV12-4; 9 bases agree with TRBD1. This CDR3 is 15 amino acids long. V trimming: 6 bases; J trimming: 5 bases; junction bases outside the gene matches: 11. CDR3 amino acids: CASSHNRDRAHEQYF. The CDR3 DNA reads as TGTGCCAGCAGCCACAACCGGGACAGGGCCCACGAGCAGTACTTC.